This T cell receptor beta chain was documented in a study of T cells in Graves' hyperthyroidism and ophthalmopathy. Patients between 18 and 65 years old had hyperthyroidism, newly diagnosed and lasting under 2 months. Every diagnosis used clinical symptoms, serum thyroxine and TRAb, thyroid ultrasound and orbital computed tomography. CDR1 and CDR2 from the germline V gene are SGHRS and YFSETQ. The CDR3 consists of 13 residues. Amplification of TCR beta CDR3 regions used RNA as the template. First-round RT-PCR with HTBI primers amplified the TCR CDR3 region. One entry per CDR3 protein results from TCRdb running MiXCR on the multiplex PCR reads. The sample consists of under 650,000 distinct CDR3 sequences, roughly 16% of them appearing once. General study points: Model output signaled ophthalmopathy a median approximately 6 months ahead of onset.

Details on this clonotype: Antigen: not known. A much larger clone differs from this one at a single base, so this may be a read error.

What was sequenced was blood. The TCR comes from a woman aged 25 to 45 with Graves' hyperthyroidism. The chain is built from TRBV5-1 and TRBJ2-3; D is perhaps TRBD1 (6 bases). CDR3 loop: CASSRTGPDTRYF. The CDR3 DNA sequence: TGCGCCAGCAGCAGAACAGGGCCAGATACGCGGTATTTT.